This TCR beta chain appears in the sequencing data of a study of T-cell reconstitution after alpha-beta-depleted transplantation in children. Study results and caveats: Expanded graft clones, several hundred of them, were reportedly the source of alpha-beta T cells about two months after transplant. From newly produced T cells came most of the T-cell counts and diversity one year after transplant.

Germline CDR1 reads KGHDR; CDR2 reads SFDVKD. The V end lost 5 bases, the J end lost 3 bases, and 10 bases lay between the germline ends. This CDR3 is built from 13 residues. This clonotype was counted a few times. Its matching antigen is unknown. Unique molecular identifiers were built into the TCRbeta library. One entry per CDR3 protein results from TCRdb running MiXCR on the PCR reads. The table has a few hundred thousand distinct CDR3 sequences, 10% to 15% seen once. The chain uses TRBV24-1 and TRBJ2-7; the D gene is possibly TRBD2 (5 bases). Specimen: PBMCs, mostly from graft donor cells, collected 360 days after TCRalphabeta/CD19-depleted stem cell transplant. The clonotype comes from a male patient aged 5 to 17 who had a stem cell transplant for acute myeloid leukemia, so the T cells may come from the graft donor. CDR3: CATSGRAGYEQYF. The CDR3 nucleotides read TGTGCCACCAGTGGCCGGGCGGGCTACGAGCAGTACTTC.